These 15 T cell receptor beta chains originate from one sample sequenced in a study of cytomegalovirus exposure and HLA in healthy donors. The PCR contained 60 Vbeta and 13 Jbeta primers. The table came from immunoSEQ multiplex PCR; TCRdb's copy has only in-frame clones and leaves some out. The data contain about 98,000 clones, over 70% of them singletons. Sequenced material: PBMCs. Source of these receptors: a man aged 18 to 29 in good health and CMV-seropositive.

V is TRBV27 and J is TRBJ1-4; no clear D. The germline V gene encodes CDR1 MNHEY and CDR2 SMNVEV (reference sequence). Trimming cost V 4 bases and J 10 bases, with 13 bases left between them. This CDR3 contains 13 residues. The CDR3 reads CASSSGSSRKLFF. The CDR3 DNA reads as TGTGCCAGCAGTTCGGGATCTTCACGAAAACTGTTTTTT. The whole variable domain, remainder taken from reference TRBV27 and TRBJ1-4, is EAQVTQNPRYLITVTGKKLTVTCSQNMNHEYMSWYRQDPGLGLRQIYYSMNVEVTDKGDVPEGYKVSRKEKRNFPLILESPSPNQTSLYFCASSSGSSRKLFFGSGTQLSVL.

V and J are TRBV7-6 and TRBJ1-6; D perhaps matches TRBD1 (6 bases). The CDR3 is 15 amino acids. Germline CDR1 and CDR2: SGHVS and FNYEAQ. The V and J ends lost 5 bases and 10 bases respectively, with 18 bases between them. The CDR3 DNA reads as TGTGCCAGCAGCCCCATGAGGGGGGGGCAATCACCCCTCCACTTT. It is translated as CASSPMRGGQSPLHF.

The chain uses TRBV30 and TRBJ2-7, with TRBD1 matching over 8 bases. The V gene end was trimmed by 0 bases and the J gene end by 4 bases; junction bases not matched to a gene: 8. This CDR3 contains 15 residues. Germline loops: CDR1 GTSNPN, CDR2 SVGIG (reference sequence). As DNA, the CDR3 is TGTGCCTGGAGTGTACCTAGACAGGGGATATACGAGCAGTACTTC. Translated: CAWSVPRQGIYEQYF. The whole variable domain, remainder taken from reference TRBV30 and TRBJ2-7, is SQTIHQWPATLVQPVGSPLSLECTVEGTSNPNLYWYRQAAGRGLQLLFYSVGIGQISSEVPQNLSASRPQDRQFILSSKKLLLSDSGFYLCAWSVPRQGIYEQYFGPGTRLTVT.

This clone was seen many times. The genes are TRBV11-2 and TRBJ2-1, with no clear D. Germline loops: CDR1 SGHAT, CDR2 FQNNGV. The CDR3 totals 15 residues. The V and J ends lost 7 bases and 7 bases respectively, with 20 bases between them. CDR3 DNA: TGTGCCAGCATCCCCCAACTTCCCCCGCGGAATGAGCAGTTCTTC. The encoded protein is CASIPQLPPRNEQFF.

This clone turned up a few times. The CDR3 nucleotides read TGTGCCAGCAGCGTAGACAGTCGGACTAGCGGGTACAATGAGCAGTTCTTC. Translated, it gives CASSVDSRTSGYNEQFF. This chain connects TRBV9 to TRBJ2-1, with TRBD2 matching over 11 bases. The V gene end was trimmed by 0 bases and the J gene end by 4 bases; junction bases not matched to a gene: 6. This CDR3 has 17 residues. CDR1 is SGDLS, CDR2 YYNGEE, per germline.

The sample holds a few counts of this clone. The rearrangement links TRBV28 to TRBJ1-5, with D hard to call. Germline V CDR1 and CDR2: MDHEN, SYDVKM. CDR3 length equals 12 residues. V was clipped by 6 bases and J by 6 bases, with 9 bases between them. CDR3 amino acids: CASSSPSQPQHF. In DNA, the CDR3 is TGTGCCAGCAGCTCACCTAGTCAGCCCCAGCATTTT.

The chain has TRBV5-4 and TRBJ2-3; 8 bases agree with TRBD1. V shed 4 bases and J 2 bases; nucleotides not matched to a gene: 9. Germline assignment: CDR1 SGHNT and CDR2 YYREEE (reference sequence). The CDR3 length is 16 residues. The CDR3 spells CASSPDPGGPTDTQYF. The CDR3 DNA reads TGTGCCAGCAGCCCCGACCCAGGGGGCCCCACAGATACGCAGTATTTT.

The J gene is TRBJ1-5, the V gene TRBV12-5, with 7 bases identical to TRBD1. The J segment lost 5 bases and the V segment lost 6 bases, leaving 10 bases of the junction unmatched. In germline, CDR1 is LGHNT, CDR2 FRNRAP. The CDR3 is 15 residues long. The CDR3, as DNA: TGTGCTAGTGGGGGGACAGTCCGTTTACATCAGCCCCAGCATTTT. Amino acid sequence: CASGGTVRLHQPQHF.

The chain uses TRBV7-9 and TRBJ2-7; D might be TRBD2 (5 bases). The V gene lost 0 bases and the J gene lost 0 bases, with 12 bases spanning the gap. The CDR3 spans 16 residues. Per germline, CDR1 SEHNR and CDR2 FQNEAQ (reference sequence). The CDR3 DNA reads TGTGCCAGCAGCTTAGCGCAAGGTGACTACTCCTACGAGCAGTACTTC. Its protein is CASSLAQGDYSYEQYF.

The chain links TRBV5-1 to TRBJ2-1, with 9 bases aligning to TRBD1. The CDR3 is 14 residues long. Germline CDR1 reads SGHRS; CDR2 reads YFSETQ. The V and J ends lost 4 bases and 7 bases, in that order; junction bases with no gene match: 6. CDR3 protein: CASSIGDRANEQFF. For the CDR3, the DNA is TGCGCCAGCAGCATAGGGGACAGGGCAAATGAGCAGTTCTTC.

V and J are TRBV29-1 and TRBJ2-6, with D possibly TRBD2 on 5 matching bases. V gave up 6 bases and J gave up 1 base, with 10 bases separating them. The germline gives CDR1 SQVTM, CDR2 ANQGSEA. This CDR3 has 14 residues. CDR3 sequence reads: CSVEVASGANVLTF. In DNA, the CDR3 is TGCAGCGTGGAGGTAGCTTCTGGGGCCAACGTCCTGACTTTC.

This rearrangement joins TRBV5-1 to TRBJ2-3; D possibly corresponds to TRBD1 (6 bases). Germline CDR1 reads SGHRS; CDR2 reads YFSETQ. Trimming left V 0 bases short and J 1 base short, with 18 bases between. The CDR3 contains 18 residues. The CDR3 DNA reads as TGCGCCAGCAGCTTGGCCGCCAGGGGAACCAGGCGCACAGATACGCAGTATTTT. It codes for CASSLAARGTRRTDTQYF.

The rearrangement links TRBV7-9 to TRBJ1-2; no clear D. V lost 2 bases and J 4 bases, leaving 11 bases between the germline ends. The length of the CDR3 is 14 residues. Germline lookup yields CDR1 SEHNR and CDR2 FQNEAQ (reference sequence). Written as DNA, the CDR3 is TGTGCCAGCAGCTTACGAGAGTTATCCTATGGCTACACCTTC. This gives the protein CASSLRELSYGYTF.

V is TRBV30 and J is TRBJ2-7, with TRBD2 matching over 12 bases. The germline V gene encodes CDR1 GTSNPN and CDR2 SVGIG (reference sequence). The CDR3 extends over 14 amino acids. Unmatched junction bases numbered 2, after V lost 5 bases and J lost 0 bases. The CDR3 DNA follows: TGTGCCTGGGCTAGCGGGGGGGTCTCCTACGAGCAGTACTTC. Its protein is CAWASGGVSYEQYF.

The V call is TRBV9, the J call TRBJ2-2; D gene unclear. The germline V gene encodes CDR1 SGDLS and CDR2 YYNGEE. Trimming cost V 5 bases and J 8 bases, with 13 bases left between them. This CDR3 is 13 amino acids long. The CDR3 DNA sequence: TGTGCCAGCAGACGCTCAATAGTAGGGGAGCTGTTTTTT. The encoded protein is CASRRSIVGELFF.